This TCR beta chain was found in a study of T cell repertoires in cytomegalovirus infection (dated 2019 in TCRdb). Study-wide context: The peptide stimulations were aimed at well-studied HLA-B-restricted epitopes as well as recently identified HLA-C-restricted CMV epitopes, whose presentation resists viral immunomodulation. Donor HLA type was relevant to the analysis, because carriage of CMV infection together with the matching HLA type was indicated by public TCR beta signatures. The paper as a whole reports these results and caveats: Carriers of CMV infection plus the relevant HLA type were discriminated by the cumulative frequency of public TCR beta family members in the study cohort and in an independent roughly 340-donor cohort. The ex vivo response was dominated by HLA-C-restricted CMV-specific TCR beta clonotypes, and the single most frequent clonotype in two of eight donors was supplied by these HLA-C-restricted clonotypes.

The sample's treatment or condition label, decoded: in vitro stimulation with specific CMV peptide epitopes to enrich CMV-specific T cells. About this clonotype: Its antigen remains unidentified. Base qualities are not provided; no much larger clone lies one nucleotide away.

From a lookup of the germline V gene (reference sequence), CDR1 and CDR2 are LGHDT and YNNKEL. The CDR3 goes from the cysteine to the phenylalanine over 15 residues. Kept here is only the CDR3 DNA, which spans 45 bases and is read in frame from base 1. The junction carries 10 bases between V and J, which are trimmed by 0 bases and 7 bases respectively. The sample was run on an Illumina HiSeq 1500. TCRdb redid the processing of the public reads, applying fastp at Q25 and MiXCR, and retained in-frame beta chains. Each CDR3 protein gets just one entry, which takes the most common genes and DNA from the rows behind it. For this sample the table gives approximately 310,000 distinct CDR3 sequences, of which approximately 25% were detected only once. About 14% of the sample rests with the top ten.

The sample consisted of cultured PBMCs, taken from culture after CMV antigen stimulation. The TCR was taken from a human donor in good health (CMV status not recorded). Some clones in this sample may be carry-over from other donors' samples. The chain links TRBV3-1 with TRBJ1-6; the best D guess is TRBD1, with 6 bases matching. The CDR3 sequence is CASSQETGRNSPLHF. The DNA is TGTGCCAGCAGCCAAGAAACAGGGAGGAATTCACCCCTCCACTTT.